These 11 T cell receptor beta chains came from one sample sequenced in a study of blood T cell repertoires in COVID-19 (dated by TCRdb to the early 2020s). The method was the immunoSEQ multiplex PCR assay. TCRdb carries this immuneACCESS record with in-frame sequences only. Its versions omit some clonotypes, under half of them owing to an unresolved V gene in the studies checked, with the rest unexplained. For this sample there are under 95,000 clones; approximately 88% appear just once. The ten biggest clones cover over 5% of the sample. Sequenced: peripheral blood. These receptors all stem from a man in his sixties with acute or convalescent COVID-19.

The V call is TRBV30, the J call TRBJ1-6; tentative D call: TRBD1 (5 bases). Germline V gene data show CDR1 as GTSNPN and CDR2 as SVGIG (reference sequence). CDR3 length equals 15 residues. With 4 bases removed from V and 3 bases from J, the gap between germline ends came to 13 bases. CDR3 residues: CAWTGDSFYNSPLHF. As DNA, the CDR3 is TGTGCCTGGACCGGCGACAGTTTCTATAATTCACCCCTCCACTTT. Full variable domain (remainder filled in from reference TRBV30 and TRBJ1-6): SQTIHQWPATLVQPVGSPLSLECTVEGTSNPNLYWYRQAAGRGLQLLFYSVGIGQISSEVPQNLSASRPQDRQFILSSKKLLLSDSGFYLCAWTGDSFYNSPLHFGNGTRLTVT.

This chain links TRBV11-2 with TRBJ1-5, with D possibly being TRBD1 (5 bases). V was shortened by 0 bases and J by 2 bases, with 11 bases between the two germline ends. CDR3 length: 16 residues. Germline CDR1 and CDR2: SGHAT and FQNNGV. The DNA for the CDR3 is TGTGCCAGCAGCTTAGATGGGGGGAATGGCAATCAGCCCCAGCATTTT. It codes for CASSLDGGNGNQPQHF.

V gene TRBV10-1 combines with J gene TRBJ2-1; D perhaps matches TRBD1 (5 bases). The V and J ends lost 6 bases and 5 bases respectively, with 14 bases between them. The CDR3 has 14 residues. Germline V gives CDR1 WNHNN, CDR2 SYGVQD (reference sequence). As DNA, the CDR3 is TGCGCCAGCAGGGCACTCGACAGTAACAATGAGCAGTTCTTC. Translated: CASRALDSNNEQFF.

The chain combines TRBV19 with TRBJ2-7; the match to TRBD1 covers 11 bases. The junction had 1 base not matched to a gene; V was cut back by 4 bases and J by 2 bases. From germline, CDR1 is LNHDA and CDR2 SQIVND (reference sequence). The CDR3 runs to 14 residues. The CDR3 reads CASSKGQGAYEQYF. CDR3 bases: TGTGCCAGTAGTAAGGGACAGGGGGCCTACGAGCAGTACTTC.

The chain combines TRBV19 with TRBJ1-1, with D perhaps TRBD1 (6 bases). From germline, CDR1 is LNHDA and CDR2 SQIVND (reference sequence). V was trimmed by 0 bases and J by 6 bases, leaving 11 bases between them. The CDR3 runs to 14 residues. The CDR3 sequence: CASSIDRGASEAFF. CDR3 in DNA: TGTGCCAGTAGTATAGACAGGGGAGCCTCTGAAGCTTTCTTT.

V gene TRBV15 combines with J gene TRBJ2-7; TRBD2 aligns across 11 bases. In germline, CDR1 is LNHNV, CDR2 YYDKDF (reference sequence). This CDR3 comprises 15 residues. V was clipped by 0 bases and J by 5 bases; unmatched bases: 3. DNA for the CDR3: TGTGCCACCAGCAGAGATCTAGCGGGGGGTCACGAGCAGTACTTC. This codes for CATSRDLAGGHEQYF.

The rearrangement links TRBV12-5 to TRBJ2-1; 10 nucleotides agree with TRBD2. The CDR3 runs 15 residues. The junction had 12 bases not matched to a gene; V was cut back by 3 bases and J by 13 bases. Germline CDR1 and CDR2: LGHNT and FRNRAP. The chain's CDR3 is CASGLVGAGGPGQFF. DNA of the CDR3: TGTGCTAGTGGTTTAGTAGGAGCGGGGGGGCCAGGACAGTTCTTC.

This chain connects TRBV5-1 to TRBJ2-6; D is perhaps TRBD2 (5 bases). Germline-derived CDR1 and CDR2 are SGHRS and YFSETQ. This CDR3 contains 16 residues. The V end was cut by 2 bases, the J end by 2 bases, with 11 bases between. CDR3 bases: TGCGCCAGCAGCTTCGCCGGGGAGACTGGGGCCAACGTCCTGACTTTC. Translation: CASSFAGETGANVLTF. Combining the CDR3 with reference TRBV5-1 and TRBJ2-6 gives the whole variable domain KAGVTQTPRYLIKTRGQQVTLSCSPISGHRSVSWYQQTPGQGLQFLFEYFSETQRNKGNFPGRFSGRQFSNSRSEMNVSTLELGDSALYLCASSFAGETGANVLTFGAGSRLTVL.

The table lists this clone with a count of one. The chain joins TRBV29-1 to TRBJ1-1; unclear D gene. The germline CDR1 and CDR2 sequences are SQVTM and ANQGSEA. The CDR3 runs to 11 residues. The V gene lost 8 bases and the J gene lost 7 bases, with 14 bases spanning the gap. Here the CDR3 reads CSTDVNYEAFF. The CDR3 nucleotides read TGCAGCACTGATGTTAACTATGAAGCTTTCTTT.

The chain employs TRBV4-2 and TRBJ1-4; 11 nucleotides line up with TRBD1. CDR3 length: 15 amino acids. With V trimmed by 0 bases and J by 8 bases, 2 bases remained unmatched. Germline assignment: CDR1 LGHNA and CDR2 YNFKEQ. CDR3 bases: TGTGCCAGCAGCCAAGATAGGACAGGGGGCGAAAAACTGTTTTTT. This gives the protein CASSQDRTGGEKLFF.

This clone showed up just once. The CDR3, as DNA: TGTGCCAGCAGTTTGGGACAGAACACTGAAGCTTTCTTT. Its translation: CASSLGQNTEAFF. The gene calls are TRBV12-3 or TRBV12-4 and TRBJ1-1; D may be TRBD1 (6 bases). Trimming left V 3 bases short and J 1 base short, with 6 bases between. The CDR3 is 13 residues long.